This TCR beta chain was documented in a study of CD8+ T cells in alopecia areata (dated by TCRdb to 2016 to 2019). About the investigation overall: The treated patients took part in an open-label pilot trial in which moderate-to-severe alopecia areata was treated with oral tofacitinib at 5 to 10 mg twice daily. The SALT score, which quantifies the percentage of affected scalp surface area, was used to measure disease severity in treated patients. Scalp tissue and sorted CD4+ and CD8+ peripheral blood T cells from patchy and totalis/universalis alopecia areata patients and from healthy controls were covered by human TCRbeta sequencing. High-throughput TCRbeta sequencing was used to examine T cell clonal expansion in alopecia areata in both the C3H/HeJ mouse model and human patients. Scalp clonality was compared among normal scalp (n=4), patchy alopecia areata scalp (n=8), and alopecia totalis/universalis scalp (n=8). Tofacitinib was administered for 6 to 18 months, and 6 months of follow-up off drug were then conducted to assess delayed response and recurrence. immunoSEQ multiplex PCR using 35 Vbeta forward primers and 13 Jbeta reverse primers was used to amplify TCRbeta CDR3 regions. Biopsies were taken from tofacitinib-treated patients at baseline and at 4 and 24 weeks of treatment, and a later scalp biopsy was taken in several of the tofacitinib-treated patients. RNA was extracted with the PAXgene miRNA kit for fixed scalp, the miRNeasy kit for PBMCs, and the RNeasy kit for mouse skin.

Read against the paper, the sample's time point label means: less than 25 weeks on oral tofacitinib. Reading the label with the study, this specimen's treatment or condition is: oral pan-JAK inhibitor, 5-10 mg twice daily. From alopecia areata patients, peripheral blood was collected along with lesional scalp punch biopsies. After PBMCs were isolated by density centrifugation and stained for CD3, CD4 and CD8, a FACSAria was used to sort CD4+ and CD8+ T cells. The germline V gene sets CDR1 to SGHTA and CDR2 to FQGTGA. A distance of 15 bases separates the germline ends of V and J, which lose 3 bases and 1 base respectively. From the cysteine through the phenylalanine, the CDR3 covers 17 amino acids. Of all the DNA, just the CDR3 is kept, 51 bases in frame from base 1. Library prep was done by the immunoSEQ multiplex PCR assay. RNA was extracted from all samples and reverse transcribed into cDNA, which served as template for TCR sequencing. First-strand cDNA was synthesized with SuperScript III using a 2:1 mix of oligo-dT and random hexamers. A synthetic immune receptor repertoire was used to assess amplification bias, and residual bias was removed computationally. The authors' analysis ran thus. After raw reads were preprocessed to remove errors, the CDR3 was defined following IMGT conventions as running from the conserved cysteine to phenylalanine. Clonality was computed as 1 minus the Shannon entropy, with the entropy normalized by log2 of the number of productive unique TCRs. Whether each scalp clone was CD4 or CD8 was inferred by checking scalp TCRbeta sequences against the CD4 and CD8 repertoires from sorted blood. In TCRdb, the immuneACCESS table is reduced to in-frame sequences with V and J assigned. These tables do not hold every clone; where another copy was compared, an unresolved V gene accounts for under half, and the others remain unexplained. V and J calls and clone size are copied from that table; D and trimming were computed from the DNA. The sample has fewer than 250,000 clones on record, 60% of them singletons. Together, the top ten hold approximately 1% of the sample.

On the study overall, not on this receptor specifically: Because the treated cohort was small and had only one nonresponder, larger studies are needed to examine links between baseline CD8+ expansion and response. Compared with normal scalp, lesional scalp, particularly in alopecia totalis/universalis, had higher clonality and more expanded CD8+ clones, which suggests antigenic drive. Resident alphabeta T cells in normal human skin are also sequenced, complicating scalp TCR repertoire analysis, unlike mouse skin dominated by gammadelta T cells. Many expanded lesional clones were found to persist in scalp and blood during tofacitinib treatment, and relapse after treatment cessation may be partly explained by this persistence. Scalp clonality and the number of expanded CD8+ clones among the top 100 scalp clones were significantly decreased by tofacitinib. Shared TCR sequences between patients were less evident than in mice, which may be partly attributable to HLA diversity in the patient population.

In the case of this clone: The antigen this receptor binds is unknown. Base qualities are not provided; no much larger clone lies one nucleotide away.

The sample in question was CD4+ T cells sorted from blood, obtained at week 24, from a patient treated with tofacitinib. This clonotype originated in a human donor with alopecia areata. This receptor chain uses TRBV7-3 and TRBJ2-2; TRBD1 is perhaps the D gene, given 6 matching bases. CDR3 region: CASSFYATGLNTGELFF. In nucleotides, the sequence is TGTGCCAGCAGCTTTTACGCGACAGGATTGAACACCGGGGAGCTGTTTTTT.